The sequence of this TCR beta chain was determined in a study of T cell changes during pregnancy in multiple sclerosis. With 0 bases clipped from V and 8 bases from J, the junction kept 4 bases outside the gene matches. Germline CDR1 is SGDLS and CDR2 is YYNGEE. This CDR3 has 14 residues. The table lists this clone with a few counts. Method: immunoSEQ multiplex PCR; TCRdb's copy keeps in-frame clones and lacks some. The top ten hold about 1.6% of the sample, which has nearly 110,000 clones, more than 80% seen once. This chain links TRBV9 with TRBJ1-4, with TRBD1 matching over 7 bases. This sequence originates from a female donor with multiple sclerosis, enrolled in a pregnancy study. Sequenced material: peripheral blood, taken before pregnancy. For the CDR3, the DNA is TGTGCCAGCAGCGTAGGACAGGGTGAGGAAAAACTGTTTTTT. It translates to CASSVGQGEEKLFF.